Here is one T cell receptor (beta chain) with its context. Its antigen is still unknown. No qualities accompany the bases; no much larger clone lies one base away. For CDR1 and CDR2, the germline V gene lists MDHEN and SYDVKM. The CDR3 runs 15 residues from the cysteine to the phenylalanine. Left in the record is the CDR3 DNA by itself, 45 bases read in frame from the first base. Germline trimming amounts to 5 bases on V and 5 bases on J, with 11 as the count of junction bases outside the gene matches. These data are taken from a study of cytomegalovirus exposure and HLA in healthy donors (dated by TCRdb to the late 2010s). Regarding the complete study: According to a later analysis, the 120 or so validation repertoires were produced on the same platform as the approximately 620 repertoires of the first cohort. Along with the roughly 670-subject first cohort, a separate validation cohort of 120 different subjects was used. The study was designed to test whether signatures of past pathogen exposure could be identified by cataloging public T cell receptors. To predict cytomegalovirus infection status, the study brought together high-throughput TCR immunosequencing, statistical association of individual TCRs with disease status, and machine learning. The paper as a whole reports these results and caveats: Three of the identified cytomegalovirus-associated TCR beta chains were confirmed in vitro to be specific for cytomegalovirus antigens. The authors suggested that the approach could potentially be extended to other disease states and immunological phenotypes. The classifier was reported to diagnose cytomegalovirus status with high specificity and sensitivity in both the original and validation cohorts. A later analysis lacked HLA typing for the validation cohort, so it scored co-occurrence in that cohort across all 110 or so repertoires. Subsequent analysis determined that TCRs grouped into clusters in the first cohort also showed a tendency toward co-occurrence across the 120 validation repertoires, and 90% to 95% of cluster scores exceeded 0. While some public TCRs were present in many individuals, most TCR sequences turned up only very rarely across donors. A total of roughly 160 TCR beta chains were listed by the study as associated with cytomegalovirus.

The receptor library was made with the immunoSEQ multiplex PCR assay. The original methods were these. A statistical classification framework was developed to diagnose cytomegalovirus status using the catalog of TCR beta chain sequences. The table comes from immuneACCESS by way of TCRdb, which keeps in-frame sequences with V and J called. Part of the clones is missing from these tables; in studies checked, under half for an unresolved V gene and the rest for unknown reasons. V and J calls and clone size are those listed in that table; D and trimming were worked out from the DNA. In this sample the table shows approximately 150,000 clones, approximately 86% of which occur a single time. Jointly, the top ten make up approximately 2.4% of the sample. The donors were included in the validation cohort of 120 subjects, a group kept apart from the roughly 680-subject first cohort.

Sequencing was done on a sample of PBMCs. The rearranged chain carries TRBV28 and TRBJ2-7; 8 middle bases align to TRBD2. The sequence came from a man aged 18 to 29 in good health and CMV-seropositive. The DNA is as follows: TGTGCCAGCAGTCCCGCCGGGGGGGCGGGCGACGAGCAGTACTTC. It encodes CASSPAGGAGDEQYF.